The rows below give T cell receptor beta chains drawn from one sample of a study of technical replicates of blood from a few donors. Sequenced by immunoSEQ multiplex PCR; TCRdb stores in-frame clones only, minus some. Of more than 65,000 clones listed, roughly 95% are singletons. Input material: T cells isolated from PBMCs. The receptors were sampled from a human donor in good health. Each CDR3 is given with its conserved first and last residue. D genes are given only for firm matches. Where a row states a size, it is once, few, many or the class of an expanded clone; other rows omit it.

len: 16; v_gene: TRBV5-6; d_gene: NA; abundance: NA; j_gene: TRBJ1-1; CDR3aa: CASSLDTGDLYTEAFF; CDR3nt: TGTGCCAGCAGCTTGGATACGGGGGATTTATACACTGAAGCTTTCTTT
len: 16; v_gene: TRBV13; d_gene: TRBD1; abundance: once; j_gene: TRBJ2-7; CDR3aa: CASSSFPGQLLYEQYF; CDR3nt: TGTGCCAGCAGCTCCTTTCCGGGACAGCTCCTATACGAGCAGTACTTC
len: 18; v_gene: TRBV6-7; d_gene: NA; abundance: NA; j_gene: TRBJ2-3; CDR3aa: CASSYIARGYASTDTQYF; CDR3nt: TGTGCCAGCAGTTACATCGCCCGGGGATACGCGAGTACAGATACGCAGTATTTT
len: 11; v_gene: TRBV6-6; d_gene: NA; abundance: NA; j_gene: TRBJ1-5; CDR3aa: CASSLPGSQHF; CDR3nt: TGTGCCAGCAGCCTGCCGGGATCCCAGCATTTT
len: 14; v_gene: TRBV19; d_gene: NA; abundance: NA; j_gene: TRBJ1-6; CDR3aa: CASSRGGNNSPLHF; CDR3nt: TGTGCCAGTAGTAGGGGGGGTAATAATTCACCCCTCCACTTT
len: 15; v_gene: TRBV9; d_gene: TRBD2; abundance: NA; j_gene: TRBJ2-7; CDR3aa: CASSARLAGRYEQYF; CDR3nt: TGTGCCAGCAGCGCGAGGCTAGCGGGAAGATACGAGCAGTACTTC
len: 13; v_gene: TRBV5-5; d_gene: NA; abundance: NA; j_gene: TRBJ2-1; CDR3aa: CASSSGTYNEQFF; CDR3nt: TGTGCCAGCAGCTCCGGTACCTACAATGAGCAGTTCTTC
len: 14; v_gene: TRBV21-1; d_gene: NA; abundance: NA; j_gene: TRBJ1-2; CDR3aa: CASSKEQGARGYTF; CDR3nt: TGTGCCAGCAGCAAAGAACAGGGGGCCAGGGGCTACACCTTC
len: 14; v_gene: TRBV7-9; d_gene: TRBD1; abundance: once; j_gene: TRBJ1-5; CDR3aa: CASSLDRGYQPQHF; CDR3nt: TGTGCCAGCAGCTTGGACAGGGGCTATCAGCCCCAGCATTTT
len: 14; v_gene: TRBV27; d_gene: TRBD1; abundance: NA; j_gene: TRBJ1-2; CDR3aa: CASSVTQGAPGYTF; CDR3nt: TGTGCCAGCAGTGTAACACAGGGGGCGCCCGGCTACACCTTC
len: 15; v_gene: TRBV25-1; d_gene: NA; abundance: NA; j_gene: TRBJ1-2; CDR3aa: CASSESLLGGYGYTF; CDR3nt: TGTGCCAGCAGTGAATCCCTCCTTGGGGGCTACGGCTACACCTTC
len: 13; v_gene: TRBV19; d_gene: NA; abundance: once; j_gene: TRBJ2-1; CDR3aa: CASSISRNNEQFF; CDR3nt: TGTGCCAGTAGTATCTCTAGAAACAATGAGCAGTTCTTC
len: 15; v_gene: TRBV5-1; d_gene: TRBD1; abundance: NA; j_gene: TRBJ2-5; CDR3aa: CASSLTGGDGETQYF; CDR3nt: TGCGCCAGCAGCCTTACAGGGGGCGACGGAGAGACCCAGTACTTC
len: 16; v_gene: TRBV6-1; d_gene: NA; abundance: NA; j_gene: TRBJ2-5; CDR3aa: CASSEVGDGLQETQYF; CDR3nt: TGTGCCAGCAGTGAAGTCGGGGATGGACTCCAAGAGACCCAGTACTTC
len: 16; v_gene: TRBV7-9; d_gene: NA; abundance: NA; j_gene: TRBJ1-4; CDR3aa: CASSLAGGLVNEKLFF; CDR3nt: TGTGCCAGCAGCTTAGCGGGAGGGCTGGTGAATGAAAAACTGTTTTTT
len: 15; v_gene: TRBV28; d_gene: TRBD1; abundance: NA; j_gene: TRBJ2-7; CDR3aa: CASSLLTGRSYEQYF; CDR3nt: TGTGCCAGCAGTTTATTGACAGGGAGATCCTACGAGCAGTACTTC
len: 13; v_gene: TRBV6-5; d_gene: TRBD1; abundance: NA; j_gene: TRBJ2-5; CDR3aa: CASNTRGRETQYF; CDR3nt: TGTGCCAGCAACACGAGGGGGCGGGAGACCCAGTACTTC
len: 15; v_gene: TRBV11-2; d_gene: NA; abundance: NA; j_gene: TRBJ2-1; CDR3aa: CASSLDYENYNEQFF; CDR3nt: TGTGCCAGCAGCTTAGATTACGAGAACTACAATGAGCAGTTCTTC
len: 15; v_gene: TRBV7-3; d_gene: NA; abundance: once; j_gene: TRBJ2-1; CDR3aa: CASSLDSPLYNEQFF; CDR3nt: TGTGCCAGCAGCCTCGACTCACCCCTCTACAATGAGCAGTTCTTC
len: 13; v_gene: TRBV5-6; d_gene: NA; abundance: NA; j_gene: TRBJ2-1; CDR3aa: CASSFGGGGEQFF; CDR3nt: TGTGCCAGCAGCTTTGGGGGGGGCGGTGAGCAGTTCTTC
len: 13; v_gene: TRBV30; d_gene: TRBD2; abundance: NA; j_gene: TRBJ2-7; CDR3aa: CAWGGLAGLEQYF; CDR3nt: TGTGCCTGGGGGGGACTAGCGGGACTCGAGCAGTACTTC
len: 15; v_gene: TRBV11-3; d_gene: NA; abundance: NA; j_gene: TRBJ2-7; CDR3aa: CASSLGGFPADEQYF; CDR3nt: TGTGCCAGCAGCTTAGGAGGATTTCCCGCGGACGAGCAGTACTTC
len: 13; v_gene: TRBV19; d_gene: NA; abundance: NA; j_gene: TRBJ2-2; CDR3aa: CASSKMRAGELFF; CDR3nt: TGTGCCAGTAGTAAGATGAGGGCCGGGGAGCTGTTTTTT
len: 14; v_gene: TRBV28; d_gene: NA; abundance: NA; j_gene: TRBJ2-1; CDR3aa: CASISLEGYNEQFF; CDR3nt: TGTGCCAGCATTTCCCTAGAAGGCTACAATGAGCAGTTCTTC
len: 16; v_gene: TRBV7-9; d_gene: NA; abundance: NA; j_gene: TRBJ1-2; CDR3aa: CASSFSDGGRIYGYTF; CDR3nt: TGTGCCAGCAGCTTTAGTGACGGGGGGCGTATCTATGGCTACACCTTC
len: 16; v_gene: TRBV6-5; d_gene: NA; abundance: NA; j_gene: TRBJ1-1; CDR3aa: CASSYSRSDGNTEAFF; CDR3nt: TGTGCCAGCAGTTACTCGAGATCTGATGGGAACACTGAAGCTTTCTTT
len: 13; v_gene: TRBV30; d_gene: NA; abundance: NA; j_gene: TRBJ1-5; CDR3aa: CAWRQGYNQPQHF; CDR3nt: TGTGCCTGGAGACAGGGTTACAATCAGCCCCAGCATTTT
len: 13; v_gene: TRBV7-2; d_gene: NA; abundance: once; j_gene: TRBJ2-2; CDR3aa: CASSPGSHGELFF; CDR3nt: TGTGCCAGCAGCCCGGGGTCCCACGGGGAGCTGTTTTTT
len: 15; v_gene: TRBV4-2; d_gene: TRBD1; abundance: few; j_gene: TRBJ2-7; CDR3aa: CASSQVTRGHGEQYF; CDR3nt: TGTGCCAGCAGCCAAGTGACGAGGGGGCACGGGGAGCAGTACTTC
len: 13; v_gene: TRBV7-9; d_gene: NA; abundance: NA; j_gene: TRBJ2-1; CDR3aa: CASSPGGVNEQFF; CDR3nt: TGTGCCAGCAGCCCCGGGGGTGTAAATGAGCAGTTCTTC
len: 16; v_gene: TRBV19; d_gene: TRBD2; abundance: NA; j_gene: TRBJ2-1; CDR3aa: CASSITSGSLAWEQFF; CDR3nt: TGTGCCAGTAGTATTACTAGCGGGAGTCTGGCGTGGGAGCAGTTCTTC
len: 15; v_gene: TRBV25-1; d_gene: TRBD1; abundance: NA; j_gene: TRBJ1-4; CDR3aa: CASSEDRVANEKLFF; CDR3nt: TGTGCCAGCAGTGAGGACAGGGTTGCTAATGAAAAACTGTTTTTT
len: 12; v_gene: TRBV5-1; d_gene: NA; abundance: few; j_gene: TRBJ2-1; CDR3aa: CASSLAYNEQFF; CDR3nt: TGCGCCAGCAGCTTGGCTTACAATGAGCAGTTCTTC
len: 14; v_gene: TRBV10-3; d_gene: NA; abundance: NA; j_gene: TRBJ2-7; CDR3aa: CAISDRGEMGEQYF; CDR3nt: TGTGCCATCAGTGACAGGGGGGAGATGGGCGAGCAGTACTTC
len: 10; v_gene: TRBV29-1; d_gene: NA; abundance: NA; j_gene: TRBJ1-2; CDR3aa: CSVESNGYTF; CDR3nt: TGCAGCGTTGAATCCAATGGCTACACCTTC
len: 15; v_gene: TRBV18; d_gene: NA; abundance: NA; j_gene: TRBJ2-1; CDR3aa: CASSPGQILNNEQFF; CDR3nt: TGTGCCAGCTCACCAGGCCAGATATTAAACAATGAGCAGTTCTTC
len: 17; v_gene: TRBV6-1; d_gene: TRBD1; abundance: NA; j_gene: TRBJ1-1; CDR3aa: CASSVRRGDRASPEAFF; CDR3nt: TGTGCCAGCAGTGTCCGGAGGGGGGACAGGGCTTCCCCTGAAGCTTTCTTT
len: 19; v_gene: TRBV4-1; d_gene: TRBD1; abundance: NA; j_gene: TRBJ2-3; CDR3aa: CASSQAPARDRGRVGTQYF; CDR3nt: TGCGCCAGCAGCCAGGCCCCAGCCCGGGACAGGGGTAGAGTAGGTACGCAGTATTTT
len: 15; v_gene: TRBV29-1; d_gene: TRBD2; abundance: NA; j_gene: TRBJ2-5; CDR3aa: CSFWGDYLDQETQYF; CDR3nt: TGCAGCTTCTGGGGGGACTACCTCGATCAGGAGACCCAGTACTTC
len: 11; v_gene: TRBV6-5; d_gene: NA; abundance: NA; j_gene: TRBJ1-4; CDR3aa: CASSYGEKLFF; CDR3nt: TGTGCCAGCAGTTACGGCGAAAAACTGTTTTTT
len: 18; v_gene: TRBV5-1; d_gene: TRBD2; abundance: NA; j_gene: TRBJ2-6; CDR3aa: CASGGGQLFNSGANVLTF; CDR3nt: TGCGCCAGCGGGGGGGGTCAGCTATTCAACTCTGGGGCCAACGTCCTGACTTTC
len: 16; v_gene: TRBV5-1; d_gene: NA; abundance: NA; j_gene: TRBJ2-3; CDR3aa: CASSLGGFLSTDTQYF; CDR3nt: TGCGCCAGCAGCTTGGGTGGCTTTCTTAGCACAGATACGCAGTATTTT
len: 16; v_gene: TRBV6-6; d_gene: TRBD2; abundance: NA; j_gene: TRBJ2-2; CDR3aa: CASSPLGTSITGELFF; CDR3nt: TGTGCCAGCAGCCCCCTGGGGACTAGCATAACCGGGGAGCTGTTTTTT
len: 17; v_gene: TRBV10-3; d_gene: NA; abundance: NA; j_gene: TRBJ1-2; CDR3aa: CAISGGTNRATNYGYTF; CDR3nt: TGTGCCATCAGTGGCGGAACTAACAGGGCTACTAACTATGGCTACACCTTC
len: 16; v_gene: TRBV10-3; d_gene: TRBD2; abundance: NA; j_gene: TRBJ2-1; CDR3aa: CAISESTSGRLDEQFF; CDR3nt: TGTGCCATCAGTGAGTCGACAAGCGGGAGGTTGGATGAGCAGTTCTTC